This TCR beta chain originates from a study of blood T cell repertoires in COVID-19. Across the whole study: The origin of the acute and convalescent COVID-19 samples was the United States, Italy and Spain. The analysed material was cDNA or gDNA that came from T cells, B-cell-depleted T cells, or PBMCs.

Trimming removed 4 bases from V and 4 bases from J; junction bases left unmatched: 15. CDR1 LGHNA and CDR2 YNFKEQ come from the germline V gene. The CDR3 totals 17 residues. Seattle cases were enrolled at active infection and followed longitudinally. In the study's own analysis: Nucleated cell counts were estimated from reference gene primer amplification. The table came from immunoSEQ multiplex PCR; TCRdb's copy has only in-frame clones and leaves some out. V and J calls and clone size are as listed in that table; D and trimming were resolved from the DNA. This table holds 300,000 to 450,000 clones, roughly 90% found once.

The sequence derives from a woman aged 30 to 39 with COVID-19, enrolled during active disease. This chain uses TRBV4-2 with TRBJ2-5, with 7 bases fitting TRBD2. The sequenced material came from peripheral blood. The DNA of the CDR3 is TGTGCCAGCAGCCGGGCGGGTGGGGGGGGGATGGGAGAGACCCAGTACTTC. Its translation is CASSRAGGGGMGETQYF.